The rows below give T cell receptor beta chains drawn from one sample of a study of PD-L1 blockade in urothelial cancer. Some clones are missing from TCRdb's copy, which holds only in-frame ones; the method was immunoSEQ multiplex PCR. The data show some 45,000 clones, approximately 89% seen once. The source material was PBMCs, sampled around atezolizumab (anti-PD-L1) treatment. Receptor source: an elderly man with urothelial cancer. Each CDR3 is given with its conserved first and last residue. The D gene is left open where the match is weak. Clone size is not always given. Where it is, it says once, few, many or a class for expanded clones.

>TRBD2|TRBV18|.|TRBJ2-1
TGTGCCAGCTCACCGACTAGCGGGAGGGCGGGTGAGCAGTTCTTC
CASSPTSGRAGEQFF
>TRBD2|TRBV7-2|.|TRBJ2-3
TGTGCCAGCAGCTTCGGGGGGGCGCGGGCAGATACGCAGTATTTT
CASSFGGARADTQYF
>.|TRBV7-9|.|TRBJ2-3
TGTGCCAGCAGCCAAGGGATAGGGGGTTCTCGCACAGATACGCAGTATTTT
CASSQGIGGSRTDTQYF
>TRBD2|TRBV6-5|.|TRBJ2-3
TGTGCCAGCAGAGGGACTAGCGAGTCAGATACGCAGTATTTT
CASRGTSESDTQYF
>.|TRBV9|few|TRBJ2-1
TGTGCCAGCAGCGCCTCTGGGAGAAAGTACAATGAGCAGTTCTTC
CASSASGRKYNEQFF
>.|TRBV5-6|.|TRBJ1-5
TGTGCCAGCAGCTTGAGGGGGAATCAGCCCCAGCATTTT
CASSLRGNQPQHF
>.|TRBV11-2|.|TRBJ2-1
TGTGCCAGCAGCTTAGACAGACTCCCCTACAATGAGCAGTTCTTC
CASSLDRLPYNEQFF
>.|TRBV28|.|TRBJ1-1
TGTGCCAGCAGTCCTGTCGGGGGTGAAGCTTTCTTT
CASSPVGGEAFF
>TRBD1|TRBV19|.|TRBJ2-5
TGTGCCAGTAGTGCGGGACAGGGGTCAGAGACCCAGTACTTC
CASSAGQGSETQYF
>.|TRBV11-2|.|TRBJ1-1
TGTGCCAGCAGCTTAATACAGGTTCGCACTGCCCCGCCCACTGAAGCTTTCTTT
CASSLIQVRTAPPTEAFF
>TRBD1|TRBV5-1|.|TRBJ2-3
TGCGCCAGCAGTCGCGGGACAGGGGCGACAGATACGCAGTATTTT
CASSRGTGATDTQYF
>TRBD2|TRBV7-8|.|TRBJ2-5
TGTGCCAGCAGCTTGACCTGGGTCAGCGGGAGGGCCGGGAATCAAGAGACCCAGTACTTC
CASSLTWVSGRAGNQETQYF
>TRBD2|TRBV2|once|TRBJ2-2
TGTGCCAGCAGTCGAGGGCGGGAGAACGGGGAGCTGTTTTTT
CASSRGRENGELFF
>TRBD2|TRBV6-1|.|TRBJ2-7
TGTGCCAGCAGACGGGAGGGGTCAAACGAGCAGTACTTC
CASRREGSNEQYF
>TRBD2|TRBV5-1|once|TRBJ2-7
TGCGCCAGCAGCTTGGGACCACTAGCGGGAAAGACCTACGAGCAGTACTTC
CASSLGPLAGKTYEQYF
>.|TRBV15|.|TRBJ2-7
TGTGCCACCAGCAGAGAGGTAGGAGGGCCCTACGAGCAGTACTTC
CATSREVGGPYEQYF
>TRBD1|TRBV7-9|.|TRBJ1-2
TGTGCCAGCAGCTTAGCCGCTACAGGGGTTTATGGCTACACCTTC
CASSLAATGVYGYTF
>.|TRBV4-3|.|TRBJ2-7
TGCGCCAGCAGCCAAGTAGATGGGGCGGGGGAGCAGTACTTC
CASSQVDGAGEQYF
>TRBD1|TRBV5-4|.|TRBJ2-1
TGTGCCAGCAGCTCCGGGACAGGGGTTTGGGATGAGCAGTTCTTC
CASSSGTGVWDEQFF
>.|TRBV19|.|TRBJ2-3
TGTGCCAGTAGTAAACGGGTTCGTCTTGATACGCAGTATTTT
CASSKRVRLDTQYF
>TRBD2|TRBV2|.|TRBJ2-7
TGTGCAACTGCCGGCGGGAGTTATGGATCCTACGAGCAGTACTTC
CATAGGSYGSYEQYF
>TRBD1|TRBV7-9|.|TRBJ2-7
TGTGCCAGCAGCCAAGGGACAGGCGCGGGGGAGCAGTACTTC
CASSQGTGAGEQYF
>.|TRBV7-2|.|TRBJ2-3
TGTGCCAGCAGCTTTAAGGCTAGCGGCACAGATACGCAGTATTTT
CASSFKASGTDTQYF
>.|TRBV6-5|.|TRBJ2-7
TGTGCCAGCAAGTTAACGGGGGGCGGCTACGAGCAGTACTTC
CASKLTGGGYEQYF
>.|TRBV6-4|.|TRBJ2-3
TGTGCCAGCAGTGTTACGCGGGCCACAGATACGCAGTATTTT
CASSVTRATDTQYF
>TRBD2|TRBV30|.|TRBJ2-1
TGTGCCTGGAGTGTGTTTAGCGGGAGGTTCAATGAGCAGTTCTTC
CAWSVFSGRFNEQFF
>.|TRBV19|.|TRBJ1-3
TGTGCCAGTATAGGACAGCCTTTCTCAGGAAACACCATATATTTT
CASIGQPFSGNTIYF
>.|TRBV4-1|.|TRBJ2-1
TGCGCCAGCAGCTTCACAGGTAACTCCTACAATGAGCAGTTCTTC
CASSFTGNSYNEQFF
>TRBD1|TRBV19|.|TRBJ1-2
TGTGCCAGTAGTATAAAAGACAGGGGCCACGGCGGCTACACCTTC
CASSIKDRGHGGYTF
>.|TRBV5-4|.|TRBJ2-5
TGTGCCAGCAGCTCGTCATATCAGGGTACCCAGTACTTC
CASSSSYQGTQYF
>.|TRBV19|.|TRBJ2-1
TGTGCCAGTAGTGAGGGGGAGGGCCCGCCCTACAATGAGCAGTTCTTC
CASSEGEGPPYNEQFF
>TRBD2|TRBV4-1|.|TRBJ2-3
TGCGCCAGCAGCCCGCGACTAGCGGGCACAGATACGCAGTATTTT
CASSPRLAGTDTQYF
>TRBD2|TRBV11-3|.|TRBJ2-1
TGTGCCAGCAGCTTAGGTTCACTAGCGGGAGGGAAATTAAGTGAGCAGTTCTTC
CASSLGSLAGGKLSEQFF
>TRBD1|TRBV7-2|once|TRBJ2-1
TGTGCCAGCAGCTTAGACAGGGGGCTGGGGAATGAGCAGTTCTTC
CASSLDRGLGNEQFF
>TRBD1|TRBV27|few|TRBJ1-2
TGTGCCAGCAGATCTGCCGGGACAGAGGGAGGCTACACCTTC
CASRSAGTEGGYTF
>TRBD2|TRBV11-2|.|TRBJ2-1
TGTGCCAGCAGCACCTCGGGACTAGCGACCTACAATGAGCAGTTCTTC
CASSTSGLATYNEQFF
>.|TRBV6-6|.|TRBJ2-7
TGTGCCAGCAGTTATTATCCCTGGGGGCAACGGTACGAGCAGTACTTC
CASSYYPWGQRYEQYF
>.|TRBV7-2|.|TRBJ2-1
.
CASSLLVAGGSYNSEFF
>TRBD1|TRBV19|.|TRBJ2-7
TGTGCCAGTAGTCGGTCTTTGAGGGGGCGCGGCTCCTACGAGCAGTACTTC
CASSRSLRGRGSYEQYF
>TRBD2|TRBV29-1|once|TRBJ2-1
TGCAGCGTTGAATCCGGGGGGGGTGAGCAGTTCTTC
CSVESGGGEQFF
>TRBD2|TRBV7-7|.|TRBJ2-1
TGTGCCAGCGGCCCGGGACTAGCGGGAGGTGTGGATGAGCAGTTCTTC
CASGPGLAGGVDEQFF
>.|TRBV6-5|.|TRBJ2-3
TGTGCCAGCAGTCGACGACAGGCCACAGATACGCAGTATTTT
CASSRRQATDTQYF
>TRBD2|TRBV19|.|TRBJ2-1
TGTGCCAGTAGTATAAACTACCTAGCGGCAAGCTCCTACAATGAGCAGTTCTTC
CASSINYLAASSYNEQFF
>.|TRBV29-1|.|TRBJ1-1
TGCAGCGTTGTGGGGGGAGGGACTGAAGCTTTCTTT
CSVVGGGTEAFF
>TRBD1|TRBV5-4|.|TRBJ2-1
TGTGCCAGCAGCTTGGCTACAGGGGCCCGCTCCTACAATGAGCAGTTCTTC
CASSLATGARSYNEQFF
>.|TRBV5-1|.|TRBJ2-7
TGCGCCAGCAGCCCCACCTCCGGACAATATTCCCACTACGAGCAGTACTTC
CASSPTSGQYSHYEQYF
>TRBD2|TRBV30|.|TRBJ2-3
TGTGCCTGGAAAAAGACCCCAGGAGCGGGAGGGCCTTTTCGCACAGATACGCAGTATTTT
CAWKKTPGAGGPFRTDTQYF